This TCR beta chain derives from a study of blood T cell repertoires in COVID-19. In the study overall: The United States, Italy and Spain supplied acute and convalescent COVID-19 samples. Sample material is recorded as cDNA or gDNA derived from T cells, B-cell-depleted T cells, or PBMCs.

This clone was found a few times. Assay used: immunoSEQ multiplex PCR; TCRdb lists only in-frame clones, some missing. The sample lists some 160,000 clones; roughly 90% were seen once. V was clipped by 1 base and J by 4 bases; unmatched bases: 7. The CDR3 is 17 residues long. Germline assignment: CDR1 SGHTA and CDR2 FQGNSA. The study assigned cohorts using participant-reported clinical history. V usage is TRBV7-2 and J usage is TRBJ1-2, with 12 bases fitting TRBD1. The TCR was taken from a woman in her forties or fifties who had recovered from COVID-19. The specimen was PBMCs or T cells enriched from blood (not recorded which). The DNA for the CDR3 is TGTGCCAGCAGCTTAGGGGGGACAGGGGGCTCCGGCTATGGCTACACCTTC. Translating gives CASSLGGTGGSGYGYTF.